The entry below gives a single TCR beta chain sequence along with its context. The same CDR3 arises from other DNA sequences in this sample as well. The CDR3 is 14 amino acids. Trimming cost V 5 bases and J 0 bases; bases outside gene matches: 4. Germline V gives CDR1 SEHNR, CDR2 FQNEAQ (reference sequence). This record comes from a study of shared clonotypes between healthy human individuals. The overall study: Each donor contributed plates that comprised three CD4 naive, three CD4 memory, two CD8 naive and one CD8 memory.

A deep-level run was used for the assay. Using immunoSEQ multiplex PCR, the repertoire was profiled, and TCRdb retains in-frame clones only, with some absent. Of roughly 1,500,000 clones in the sample, 98% were seen once. Sequenced material: naive CD4+ T cells sorted from blood. Indicated subset: CD45RA+ positively selected. This TCR was recovered from a man aged 25 to 40 in good health. This chain joins TRBV7-9 and TRBJ2-7, with 7 bases that match TRBD2. CDR3 nucleotides: TGTGCCAGCAGCCCCGGGGGGAACTCCTACGAGCAGTACTTC. The encoded protein is CASSPGGNSYEQYF. Drawing the rest from reference TRBV7-9 and TRBJ2-7, the complete variable domain is DTGVSQNPRHKITKRGQNVTFRCDPISEHNRLYWYRQTLGQGPEFLTYFQNEAQLEKSRLLSDRFSAERPKGSFSTLEIQRTEQGDSAMYLCASSPGGNSYEQYFGPGTRLTVT.